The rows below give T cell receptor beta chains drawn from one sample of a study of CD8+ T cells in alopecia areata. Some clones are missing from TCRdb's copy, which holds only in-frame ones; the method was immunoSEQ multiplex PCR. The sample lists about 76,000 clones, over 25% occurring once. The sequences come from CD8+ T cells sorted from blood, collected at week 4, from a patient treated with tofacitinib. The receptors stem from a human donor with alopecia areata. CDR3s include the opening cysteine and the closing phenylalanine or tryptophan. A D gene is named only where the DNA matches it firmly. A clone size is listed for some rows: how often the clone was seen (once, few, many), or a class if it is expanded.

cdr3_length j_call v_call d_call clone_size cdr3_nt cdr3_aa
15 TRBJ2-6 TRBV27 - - TGTGCCAGCAGTTTATCGGGGGTTGGGGCCAACGTCCTGACTTTC CASSLSGVGANVLTF
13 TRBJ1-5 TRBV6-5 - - TGTGCCAGCAGTTACTCCCTTTCGGAGCCCCAGCATTTT CASSYSLSEPQHF
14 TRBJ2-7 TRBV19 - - TGTGCCAGTAGTATGGCCAGGGGAACCTACGAGCAGTACTTC CASSMARGTYEQYF
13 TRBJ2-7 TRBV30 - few TGTGCCTGGACCGAGAGCGGAACCTACGAGCAGTACTTC CAWTESGTYEQYF
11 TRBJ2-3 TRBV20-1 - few TGCAGTTCCTGGGGGTCAGATACGCAGTATTTT CSSWGSDTQYF
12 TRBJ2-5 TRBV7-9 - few TGTGCCAGCAGCTCTTCCCGGGACGACCAGTACTTC CASSSSRDDQYF
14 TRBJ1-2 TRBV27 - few TGTGCCAGCAGTGCCACACGGAGGGCGGATGGCTACACCTTC CASSATRRADGYTF
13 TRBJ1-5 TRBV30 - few TGTGCCTGGAGTGTTGGGGATAATCAGCCCCAGCATTTT CAWSVGDNQPQHF
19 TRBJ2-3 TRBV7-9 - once TGTGCCAGCAGCCCCGTCCCCGGAGTTCGCGGTACCAGCCCAGATACGCAGTATTTT CASSPVPGVRGTSPDTQYF
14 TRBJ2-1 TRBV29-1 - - TGCAGCGTCCTCCTAAAGACACAAGGGGATGAGCAGTTCTTC CSVLLKTQGDEQFF
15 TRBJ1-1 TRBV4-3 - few TGCGCCAGCAGCCAAGATGGTGGCGAAGTCAGGGAGGCTTTCTTT CASSQDGGEVREAFF
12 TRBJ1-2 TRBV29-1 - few TGCAGCGTTCCACAGGGTGGCTATGGCTACACCTTC CSVPQGGYGYTF
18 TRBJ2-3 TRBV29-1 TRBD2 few TGCAGCGTTGAACGGGCTGGGACTAGCGGTCGGCTGGCAGATACGCAGTATTTT CSVERAGTSGRLADTQYF
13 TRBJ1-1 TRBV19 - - TGTGCCAGTAGTCCGTATATGAACACTGAAGCTTTCTTT CASSPYMNTEAFF
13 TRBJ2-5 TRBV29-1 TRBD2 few TGCAGCGCGAGCGGGAGGGACCTGGAGACCCAGTACTTC CSASGRDLETQYF
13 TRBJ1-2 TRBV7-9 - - TGTGCCAGCAGCTTAGGACCGATATATGGCTACACCTTC CASSLGPIYGYTF
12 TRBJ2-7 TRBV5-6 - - TGTGCCAGCGGACGGTATCTTGGGGAGCAGTACTTC CASGRYLGEQYF
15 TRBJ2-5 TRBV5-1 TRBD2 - TGCGCCAGCAGCCTCGCGAGGGCGGGAGGGGAGACCCAGTACTTC CASSLARAGGETQYF
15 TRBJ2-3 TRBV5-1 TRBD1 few TGCGCCAGCGCGGGGGACAGGGGATTTACAGATACGCAGTATTTT CASAGDRGFTDTQYF
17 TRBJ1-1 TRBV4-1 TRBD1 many TGCGCCAGCAGCCAACCTAACCCGGGACAGGGGGCGGTTGAAGCTTTCTTT CASSQPNPGQGAVEAFF
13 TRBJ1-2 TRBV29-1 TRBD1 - TGCAGCGTTTCAGGGGGTCAGGACTATGGCTACACCTTC CSVSGGQDYGYTF
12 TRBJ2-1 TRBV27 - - TGTGCCAGCAGTTTGGGAGGTGGTGAGCAGTTCTTC CASSLGGGEQFF
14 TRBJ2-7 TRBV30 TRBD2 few TGTGCCTGGAGTGTAGGGGAGGGCCCTTACGAGCAGTACTTC CAWSVGEGPYEQYF
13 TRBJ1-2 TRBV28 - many TGTGCCAGCAGCCGAAGCACAGGCTATGGCTACACCTTC CASSRSTGYGYTF
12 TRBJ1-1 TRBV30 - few TGTGCCTGTCCGGGAGGAGGCACTGAAGCTTTCTTT CACPGGGTEAFF
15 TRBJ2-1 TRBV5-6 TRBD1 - TGTGCCAGCAGCCTTTTTCAGGACAGGGTAAATGAGCAGTTCTTC CASSLFQDRVNEQFF
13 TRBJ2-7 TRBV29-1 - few TGCAGCGTTGAGGGCAAGAGCTCCTACGAGCAGTACTTC CSVEGKSSYEQYF
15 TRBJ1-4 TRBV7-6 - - TGTGCCAGCAGCCCCAGACTGAGCCTTAATGAAAAACTGTTTTTT CASSPRLSLNEKLFF
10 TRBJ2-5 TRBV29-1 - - TGCAGCCTCGATAAGGAGACCCAGTACTTC CSLDKETQYF
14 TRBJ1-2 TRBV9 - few TGTGCCAGCCGAAACCCCGGGGAGGGCTATGGCTACACCTTC CASRNPGEGYGYTF
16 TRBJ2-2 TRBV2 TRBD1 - TGTGCCAGCAGTCCCGTGGACAGGACGAACACCGGGGAGCTGTTTTTT CASSPVDRTNTGELFF
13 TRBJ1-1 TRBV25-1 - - TGTGCCAGCAGTGAACTCCCGAACACTGAAGCTTTCTTT CASSELPNTEAFF
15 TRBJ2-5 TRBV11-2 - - TGTGCCAGCAGCTTAGGCCCGGGAGAACAAGAGACCCAGTACTTC CASSLGPGEQETQYF
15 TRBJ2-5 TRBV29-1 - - TGCAGCGTTGAAGCTACAGGGCCTGGAGTAGAGACCCAGTACTTC CSVEATGPGVETQYF
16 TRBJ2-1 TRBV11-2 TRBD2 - TGTGCCAGCAGCTTAGTGGCGGGAGGGTACTACAATGAGCAGTTCTTC CASSLVAGGYYNEQFF
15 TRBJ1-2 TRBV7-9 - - TGTGCCAGCAGCTTACCCGAAGTGCCTCTCTATGGCTACACCTTC CASSLPEVPLYGYTF
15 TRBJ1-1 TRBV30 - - TGTGCCTGGAGTGTGCCGAGGGTAATAAACACTGAAGCTTTCTTT CAWSVPRVINTEAFF
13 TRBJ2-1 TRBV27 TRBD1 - TGTGCCAGCAGTTCGACAGGGGACAATGAGCAGTTCTTC CASSSTGDNEQFF
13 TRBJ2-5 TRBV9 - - TGTGCCAGCGGCGGGGCAGAGCAAGAGACCCAGTACTTC CASGGAEQETQYF
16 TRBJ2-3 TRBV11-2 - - TGTGCCAGCAGCCCCAGACCACAAACTAGCACAGATACGCAGTATTTT CASSPRPQTSTDTQYF
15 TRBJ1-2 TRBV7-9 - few TGTGCCAGCAGCTTAATGAGGGAGGGAATCTATGGCTACACCTTC CASSLMREGIYGYTF
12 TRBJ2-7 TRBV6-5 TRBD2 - TGTGCCAGCAGTTCCGGGACTAGAGAGCAGTACTTC CASSSGTREQYF